What follows is one TCR beta chain and its context. This specimen belongs to a study of blood T cell repertoires in COVID-19. For the study at large: COVID-19 samples, acute and convalescent, were from the United States, Italy and Spain. T cells, B-cell-depleted T cells, or PBMCs provided the cDNA or gDNA that served as material.

The CDR3 extends over 14 amino acids. Germline CDR1 reads SEHNR; CDR2 reads FQNEAQ (reference sequence). V was trimmed by 5 bases and J by 4 bases, leaving 14 bases between them. Original handling: Amplifying reference gene primers gave estimates of nucleated cell counts. Profiled with immunoSEQ multiplex PCR; TCRdb holds only in-frame clones, not every one. The DNA was the basis for D and trimming; V, J and clone size are from that table. The repertoire has just over 300,000 clones, under 90% of them found once; the top ten carry less than 2%. The Seattle patients, enrolled during active infection, were followed longitudinally.

The TCR comes from a woman aged 30 to 39 with COVID-19, enrolled during active disease. The V and J genes are TRBV7-9 and TRBJ1-2; D not certain. The sequenced material came from peripheral blood. DNA for the CDR3: TGTGCCAGCAGCCCAATTAGCGGCAGCTATGGCTACACCTTC. Residues: CASSPISGSYGYTF.